The entry that follows covers one T cell receptor beta chain sequence. Its specificity is unknown. The CDR3 covers 15 residues. CDR1 and CDR2 (germline): MDHEN, SYDVKM. V lost 1 base and J lost 0; bases outside the gene matches: 1. These data come from a study of T cell responses to AZD1222 COVID-19 vaccine. Study results and caveats: Reports say nearly half of spike-specific TCRs go after unmutated variant regions. Only 6 or 7 individuals given AZD1222 were seropositive at baseline. Females outnumbered males among donors, who were mostly white British; clonal diversity was possibly underestimated. Spike was spanned by vaccine-associated CD4 TCRs, which were dominant at 160-218 and 743-854.

Here immunoSEQ multiplex PCR was the method, and the copy in TCRdb shows in-frame clones only, minus some. The sample gives some 150,000 clones, roughly nine tenths of which show up once; about 4.5% is in the top ten. This receptor was obtained from an adult in good health. The chain links TRBV28 to TRBJ1-1; 8 bases agree with TRBD1. Material: peripheral blood, obtained on day 0 of MenACWY control vaccination. Written as DNA, the CDR3 is TGTGCCAGCAGTTTATCGACAGGGGTGAACACTGAAGCTTTCTTT. Translation gives CASSLSTGVNTEAFF.